The present T cell receptor (beta chain) was sequenced within a study of technical replicates of blood from a few donors (dated by TCRdb to the late 2010s). The library was produced with the immunoSEQ multiplex PCR assay. TCRdb's version of the immuneACCESS table is confined to in-frame rearrangements and falls short of the full clone set. An unresolved V gene accounts for under half of the shortfall where checked; the remainder is of unknown origin. This sample has around 100,000 clones in its table, and roughly 95% of those were observed once. The ten largest clones represent 0.2% to 0.25% of the sample. A word on this clone: Its antigen remains unidentified. Base quality data are lacking; no much larger clone is found one base away.

The sample taken for sequencing was T cells isolated from PBMCs. The clonotype originates from a human donor in good health.

The nucleotides read TGTGCCAGCAGTTGGACAGGGGGAAACTATGGCTACACCTTC. Its translation is CASSWTGGNYGYTF. The chain is encoded by TRBV6-5 joined to TRBJ1-2; the central 10 bases match TRBD1. The CDR3 runs 14 amino acids, cysteine and phenylalanine included. CDR3 DNA is the only sequence kept; it has 42 bases, read in frame from the first base. The germline V gene specifies MNHEY as CDR1 and SVGAGI as CDR2. V loses 4 bases at its end and J loses 2 bases; junction bases beyond the gene matches: 1.